Listed below are T cell receptor beta chains from one sample, sequenced in a study of T cell responses to AZD1222 COVID-19 vaccine. Sequenced by immunoSEQ multiplex PCR; TCRdb stores in-frame clones only, minus some. This table has 150,000 or so clones, roughly 90% appearing once. Sequenced material: peripheral blood, taken on day 0 of AZD1222 vaccination. The receptor source for this set is an adult in good health. Each CDR3 is given with its conserved first and last residue. Each record gives: CDR3 length, V gene, CDR3 protein.

13	TRBV6-5	CASSLDRREKLFF
12	TRBV29-1	CSVGLTTYEQYF
14	TRBV5-1	CASSETGVVYEQYF
14	TRBV28	CASSGPQGRQPQHF
16	TRBV14	CASSQTAGRNTGELFF
14	TRBV7-3	CASSHSIWAGELFF
16	TRBV5-1	CASSFNQGTSTGELFF
15	TRBV28	CASSQAGTPWEKLFF
16	TRBV5-1	CASSLGVPSYNSPLHF
20	TRBV7-6	CASSLGWSGGAGRIQETQYF
14	TRBV7-2	CASSLGAGPYEQYF
14	TRBV4-1	CASSQAVSDTEAFF
13	TRBV28	CASSEQYINEQYF
14	TRBV6-6	CAVISQTGHYGYTF
12	TRBV15	CATSSHRAGYTF
13	TRBV3-1/TRBV3-2	CASSQDTNQPQHF
16	TRBV5-3	CARSLFWSGPNQPQHF
11	TRBV30	CAWRYRGEAFF
16	TRBV5-8	CASSLAGLAGTDTQYF
15	TRBV6-6	CASSYRGQGDYGYTF
14	TRBV11-2	CASSSRGLHNEQFF
15	TRBV7-9	CASSLFLTGGPEAFF
12	TRBV27	CASTGALGELFF
13	TRBV28	CASKGESWNTIYF
14	TRBV5-1	CASSERNSYNEQFF
15	TRBV3-1/TRBV3-2	CASSQAAGLIYGYTF
13	TRBV28	CASRDRPSNEQFF